A selection of T cell receptor beta chains follows, all from one sample in a study of cytomegalovirus exposure and HLA in healthy donors. Profiling relied on immunoSEQ multiplex PCR, and the TCRdb table lists in-frame clones only, not all of them. The profile shows roughly 160,000 clones, 73% of them singletons. Sequenced sample: PBMCs. These receptors all come from a young woman in good health and CMV-seropositive. CDR3s include the opening cysteine and the closing phenylalanine or tryptophan. The D gene is left open where the match is weak. Where a row states a size, it is once, few, many or the class of an expanded clone; other rows omit it.

cdr3_aa | cdr3_nt | v_call | clone_size | d_call | j_call
CASSLRGATDTQYF | TGTGCCAGCAGCTTGCGGGGGGCGACAGATACGCAGTATTTT | TRBV5-4 | - | - | TRBJ2-3
CASSLTANTEAFF | TGTGCCAGCAGCCTCACAGCGAACACTGAAGCTTTCTTT | TRBV7-8 | - | - | TRBJ1-1
CASSLAIGQPQHF | TGTGCCAGCAGCTTAGCAATCGGTCAGCCCCAGCATTTT | TRBV7-2 | - | - | TRBJ1-5
CASSQETAYNEQFF | TGCGCCAGCAGCCAAGAGACAGCCTACAATGAGCAGTTCTTC | TRBV4-3 | - | - | TRBJ2-1
CASSSQGQPQHF | TGTGCCAGCAGCTCACAGGGACAGCCCCAGCATTTT | TRBV7-9 | - | - | TRBJ1-5
CASSSGLAGDEQYF | TGTGCCAGCAGCTCTGGACTAGCAGGGGACGAGCAGTACTTC | TRBV7-3 | few | TRBD2 | TRBJ2-7
CASSQDRGGYEQYF | TGTGCCAGCAGCCAAGATCGGGGAGGCTACGAGCAGTACTTC | TRBV4-2 | - | - | TRBJ2-7
CASSRGGQGSPLLF | TGTGCCAGTAGCCGAGGGGGACAGGGATCACCCCTCCTCTTT | TRBV19 | few | TRBD1 | TRBJ1-6
CASSLSPNLPYEQYF | TGTGCCAGCAGCTTGTCCCCCAACTTACCCTACGAGCAGTACTTC | TRBV5-5 | - | - | TRBJ2-7
CASSGRTGGYEQYF | TGTGCCAGCAGCGGGCGGACAGGGGGCTACGAGCAGTACTTC | TRBV9 | - | TRBD1 | TRBJ2-7
CASSSRRATNEKLFF | TGTGCCAGTAGTTCTCGGCGGGCAACTAATGAAAAACTGTTTTTT | TRBV19 | - | - | TRBJ1-4
CASSPRNMRQGAYGYTF | TGCGCCAGCAGCCCACGGAATATGCGGCAGGGGGCCTATGGCTACACCTTC | TRBV4-1 | - | TRBD1 | TRBJ1-2
CASSFAANQPIEQYF | TGTGCCAGCAGTTTTGCGGCCAATCAACCGATCGAGCAGTACTTC | TRBV28 | - | - | TRBJ2-7
CASSPAGTGGSYEQYF | TGTGCCAGTAGTCCAGCAGGGACAGGGGGGTCCTACGAGCAGTACTTC | TRBV19 | - | TRBD1 | TRBJ2-7
CSVGGNVGEGTEAFF | TGCAGCGTTGGGGGAAACGTCGGAGAGGGCACTGAAGCTTTCTTT | TRBV29-1 | - | - | TRBJ1-1
CASSHRQFPEELFF | TGTGCCAGCAGTCATCGACAGTTCCCCGAGGAGCTGTTTTTT | TRBV27 | - | - | TRBJ2-2
CASSLTGAPNEQFF | TGCGCCAGCAGCTTGACAGGGGCCCCTAATGAGCAGTTCTTC | TRBV5-1 | - | TRBD1 | TRBJ2-1